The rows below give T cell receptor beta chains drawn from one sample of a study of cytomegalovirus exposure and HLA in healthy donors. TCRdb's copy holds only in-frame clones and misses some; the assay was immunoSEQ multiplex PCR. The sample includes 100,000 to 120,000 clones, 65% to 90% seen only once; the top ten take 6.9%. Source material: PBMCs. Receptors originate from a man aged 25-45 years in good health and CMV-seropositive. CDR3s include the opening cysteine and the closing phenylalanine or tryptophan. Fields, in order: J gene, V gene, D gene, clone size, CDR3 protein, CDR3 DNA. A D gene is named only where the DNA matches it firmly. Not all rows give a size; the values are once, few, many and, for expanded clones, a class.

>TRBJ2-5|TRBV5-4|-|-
CASSSDRQETQYF
TGTGCCAGCAGCTCCGACAGGCAAGAGACCCAGTACTTC
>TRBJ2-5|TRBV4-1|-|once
CASSLTRSETQYF
TGCGCCAGCAGCCTAACTAGGTCCGAGACCCAGTACTTC
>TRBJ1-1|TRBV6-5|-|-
CASNRHLNTEAFF
TGTGCCAGCAATCGACACCTGAACACTGAAGCTTTCTTT
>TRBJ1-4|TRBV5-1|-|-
CASSPRGSTNEKLFF
TGCGCCAGCAGCCCCAGGGGTTCGACTAATGAAAAACTGTTTTTT
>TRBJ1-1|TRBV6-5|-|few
CASSYGELNTEAFF
TGTGCCAGCAGTTACGGGGAGTTGAACACTGAAGCTTTCTTT
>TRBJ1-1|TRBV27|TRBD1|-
CASKRDRGNTEAFF
TGTGCCAGCAAACGGGACAGGGGCAACACTGAAGCTTTCTTT
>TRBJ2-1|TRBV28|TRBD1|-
CASSFGTGGRDEQFF
TGTGCCAGCAGTTTTGGGACAGGGGGCCGAGATGAGCAGTTCTTC
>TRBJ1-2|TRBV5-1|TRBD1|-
CASSLGTGSGYTF
TGCGCCAGCAGCTTGGGGACAGGGTCTGGCTACACCTTC
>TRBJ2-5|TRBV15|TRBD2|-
CATSRAAGGPSGETQYF
TGTGCCACCAGCAGAGCGGCGGGGGGGCCGAGCGGAGAGACCCAGTACTTC
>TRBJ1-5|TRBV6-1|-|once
CASSEYSNQPQHF
TGTGCCAGCAGTGAGTATAGCAATCAGCCCCAGCATTTT
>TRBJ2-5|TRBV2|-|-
CASSEGAASVIKETQYF
TGTGCCAGCAGTGAAGGGGCCGCCTCAGTCATCAAAGAGACCCAGTACTTC
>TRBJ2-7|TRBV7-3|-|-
CASSSGSGIYEQYF
TGTGCCAGCAGCTCCGGCTCCGGGATCTACGAGCAGTACTTC
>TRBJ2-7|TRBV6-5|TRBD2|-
CASTPGGFSYEQYF
TGTGCCAGCACCCCGGGGGGTTTCTCCTACGAGCAGTACTTC
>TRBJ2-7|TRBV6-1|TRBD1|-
CAGGQGYEQYF
TGTGCCGGAGGACAGGGCTACGAGCAGTACTTC
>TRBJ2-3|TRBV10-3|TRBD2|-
CAIWGGSGSTDTQYF
TGTGCCATCTGGGGTGGTAGCGGGAGCACAGATACGCAGTATTTT
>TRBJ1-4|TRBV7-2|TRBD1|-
CASSRGTGSNEKLFF
TGTGCCAGCAGCCGCGGGACAGGGTCTAATGAAAAACTGTTTTTT
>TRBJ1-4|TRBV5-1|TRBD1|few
CASSLAQQGVNEKLFF
TGCGCCAGCAGCTTGGCTCAGCAGGGGGTGAACGAAAAACTGTTTTTT
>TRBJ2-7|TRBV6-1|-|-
CASSEAGGTPYEQYF
TGTGCCAGCAGTGAAGCTGGCGGTACGCCCTACGAGCAGTACTTC
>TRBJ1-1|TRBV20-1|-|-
CSARANTEAFF
TGCAGTGCTAGGGCTAACACTGAAGCTTTCTTT
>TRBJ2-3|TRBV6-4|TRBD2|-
CASSDPPPNSGGCTDTQYF
TGTGCCAGCAGTGACCCCCCACCGAATAGCGGGGGATGCACAGATACGCAGTATTTT
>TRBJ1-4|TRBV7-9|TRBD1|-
CASSLTGVGDEKLFF
TGTGCCAGCAGCTTAACAGGGGTTGGGGATGAAAAACTGTTTTTT
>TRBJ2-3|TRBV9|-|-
CASSAPYTDTQYF
TGTGCCAGCAGCGCACCCTACACAGATACGCAGTATTTT
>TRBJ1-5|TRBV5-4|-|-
CASSLSGGNQPQHF
TGTGCCAGCAGCTTGTCAGGGGGCAATCAGCCCCAGCATTTT
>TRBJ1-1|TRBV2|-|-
CASMWTPNTEAFF
TGTGCCAGCATGTGGACACCGAACACTGAAGCTTTCTTT
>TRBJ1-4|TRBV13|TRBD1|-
CASSLAGQGLEKLFF
TGTGCCAGCAGCCTCGCGGGACAGGGTTTAGAAAAACTGTTTTTT